This T cell receptor (beta chain) was sequenced during a study of shared clonotypes between healthy human individuals. In the study overall: Donor composition was two women and a few men, aged 18 to 49. The study's findings and limits: Only blood was sampled; tissue repertoires likely differ.

Genomic DNA from each subset was divided evenly over several immunoSEQ plates. The data were produced by immunoSEQ multiplex PCR, yet TCRdb's version contains in-frame clones alone and is incomplete. This sample yields some 2,000,000 clones, of which 90% to 96% are seen a single time; approximately 0.13% belongs to the top ten. The CDR3 is 14 residues long. V gave up 0 bases and J gave up 2 bases, with 9 bases separating them. Germline CDR1 is SGHTS and CDR2 is YDEGEE. Regarding this clone: Its antigen remains unidentified. Other DNA sequences in the same sample also yield this CDR3.

The sample comprised naive CD4+ T cells sorted from blood. Subset meaning: CD45RA+ positively selected. The receptor's source is a man aged 18-30 years in good health. This sequence joins TRBV5-8 and TRBJ2-7; the D is unclear. The CDR3 protein is CASSLGGPTYEQYF. The CDR3 coding sequence is TGTGCCAGCAGCTTGGGAGGCCCAACCTACGAGCAGTACTTC.